A selection of T cell receptor beta chains follows, all from one sample in a study of blood T cells in healthy people across ages. MiXCR, run by TCRdb on the 5' RACE reads, gives a single entry per CDR3 protein. The data contain approximately 670,000 distinct CDR3 sequences, roughly 43% of them singletons. The sample consisted of blood. The receptors shown here come from a man of 80 years or more in good health. Both conserved end residues are part of each CDR3. Fields, in order: D gene, V gene, clone size, CDR3 protein. A D gene is named only where the DNA matches it firmly. A row's size may be missing; if present it is once, few, many or a size class.

>TRBD2|TRBV4-3|-
CASSQAQRGGAYEQYF
>TRBD2|TRBV7-8|once
CASSLALSSGSTEFF
>TRBD1|TRBV6-6|-
CASSQTGQGLFQPQHF
>-|TRBV6-1|-
CASSEGGGREETQYF
>TRBD2|TRBV6-2/TRBV6-3|-
CASSCPSTSGTLGGTDTQYF
>-|TRBV7-2|-
CASSLARPEANYGYTF
>TRBD1|TRBV7-2|-
CASSLVMGQKNTEAFF
>TRBD1|TRBV2|few
CASSKRTGVVYEQYF
>-|TRBV5-5|few
CASSLLVGAGYGYTF
>-|TRBV21-1|many
CASSKNPDRGLSYEQYF
>-|TRBV20-1|few
CSARDPGGGVYGYTF
>TRBD2|TRBV9|-
CASSVTTSGTEQYF
>TRBD1|TRBV6-5|-
CASRKTTGANEKLFF
>-|TRBV6-5|once
CASSQDPYSYNSPLHF
>-|TRBV20-1|-
CSARESGGVQSNQPQHF
>TRBD2|TRBV9|-
CASSVEGSGGGEQYF
>TRBD1|TRBV7-2|few
CASSEGQGISYEQYF
>TRBD1|TRBV7-2|few
CASSLAPGQGQRSSYNEQFF
>-|TRBV20-1|-
CGARRGVGEKLFF
>-|TRBV29-1|-
CSAVALIPKWEQYF
>-|TRBV7-2|-
CASSFIGAYNEQFF
>TRBD2|TRBV28|few
CASSSTGQAANTGLAGSSYEQYF
>-|TRBV20-1|few
CSARWANTGELFF
>-|TRBV7-2|-
CASSNRGPLGSPLHF
>-|TRBV5-4|-
CASSPEPSDTGADTQYF
>TRBD2|TRBV20-1|-
CSARGVRPSGRFHNEQFF
>TRBD1|TRBV5-5|few
CASSLAGTGFSPLHF
>-|TRBV30|-
CAWSRGVATEAFF
>-|TRBV20-1|-
CSAGIGQFANYGYTF
>TRBD2|TRBV3-1|-
CASSQAASGNNEQYF
>-|TRBV20-1|-
CSAREGVMGETQYF
>TRBD2|TRBV28|-
CASSLRGSGSCEQYF
>-|TRBV7-2|-
CASTNPGELFF
>-|TRBV3-1|once
CANRHESNSPLHF
>-|TRBV4-3|-
CASSQDELRGLPGTTDTQYF
>-|TRBV6-5|few
CASREGRPNYGYTF
>-|TRBV12-3/TRBV12-4|few
CASSLKGSEQPQHF
>-|TRBV29-1|-
CSVEASGTGSDEQYF
>-|TRBV5-5|-
CASSKARGAGETQYF
>-|TRBV11-3|-
CASSYRSTRDNEQFF
>TRBD1|TRBV28|few
CASSGGGTGLEETQYF
>-|TRBV29-1|-
CSAVQAPGNTEAFF
>-|TRBV30|-
CAWTRGGAGQPQHF
>TRBD2|TRBV20-1|-
CSARGASGGYEQYF
>-|TRBV7-6|few
CASSSLLDTQYF
>-|TRBV5-1|-
CASSNGSPVPNTEAFF